This T cell receptor beta chain emerged from a study of CD8+CD57+ T cells in acquired aplastic anemia. Study information: The study obtained an average of roughly 2.9 ug of DNA from sorted CD4+ and CD8+ cells.

Study-level points and caveats: About 29 sequences, all CD8+ CDR3, were shared between patients and controls. The CD8+ Simpson's diversity of patients and controls was not significantly different.

This clonotype has ten or more counts. Its cognate antigen is unknown. The authors sequenced patients whose flow cytometry had shown CD8+CD57+ cell expansion. Profiling that covered TCR beta VDJ and CDR3 relied on genomic DNA as its template. TCRdb reprocessed the reads via MiXCR and lists one record per CDR3 protein. The sample lists about 200,000 distinct CDR3 sequences, 65% occurring once. The CDR3 sequence is 13 residues long. The germline CDR1 and CDR2 sequences are SGHAT and FQNNGV. The germline V and J ends were trimmed by 6 bases and 0 bases, with 8 bases remaining between them. The chain is built from TRBV11-2 and TRBJ1-1; D is undetermined. The sequenced sample was sorted CD4+, CD8+, or CD8+CD57+ T cells (not recorded which) from PBMCs. This TCR was recovered from a human donor with aplastic anemia. The CDR3 loop is CASSSPVNTEAFF. CDR3 sequence (DNA): TGTGCCAGCAGTAGCCCGGTGAACACTGAAGCTTTCTTT.